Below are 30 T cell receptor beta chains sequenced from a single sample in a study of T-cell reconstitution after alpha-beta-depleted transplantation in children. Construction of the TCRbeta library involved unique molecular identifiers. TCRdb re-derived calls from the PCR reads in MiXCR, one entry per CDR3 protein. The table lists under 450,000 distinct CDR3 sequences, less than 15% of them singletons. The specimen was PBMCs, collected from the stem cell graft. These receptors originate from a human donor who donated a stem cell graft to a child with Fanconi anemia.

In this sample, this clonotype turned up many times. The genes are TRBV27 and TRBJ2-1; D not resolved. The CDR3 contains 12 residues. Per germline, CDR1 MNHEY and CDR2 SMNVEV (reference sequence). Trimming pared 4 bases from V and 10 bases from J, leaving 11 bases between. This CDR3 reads CASSSNMWEQFF. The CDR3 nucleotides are TGTGCCAGCAGTTCCAATATGTGGGAGCAGTTCTTC.

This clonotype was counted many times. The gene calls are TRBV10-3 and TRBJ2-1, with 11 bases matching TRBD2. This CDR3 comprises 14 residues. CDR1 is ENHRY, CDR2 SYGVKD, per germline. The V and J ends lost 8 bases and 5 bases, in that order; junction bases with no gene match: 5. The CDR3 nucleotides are TGTGCCATCCGAACGACTAGCGGGGACAATGAGCAGTTCTTC. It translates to CAIRTTSGDNEQFF.

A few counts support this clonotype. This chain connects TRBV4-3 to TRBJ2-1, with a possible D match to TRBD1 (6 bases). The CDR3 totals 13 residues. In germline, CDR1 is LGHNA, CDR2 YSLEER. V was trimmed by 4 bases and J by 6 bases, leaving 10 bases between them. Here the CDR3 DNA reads TGCGCCAGCAGCCCAAACAGGGTCAATGAGCAGTTCTTC. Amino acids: CASSPNRVNEQFF.

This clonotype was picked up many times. This chain's CDR3 is CASSLSGDDTDTQYF. The CDR3 nucleotides are TGCGCCAGCAGCCTTAGTGGGGACGACACAGATACGCAGTATTTT. The chain is built from TRBV5-1 and TRBJ2-3, with D possibly called TRBD1 or TRBD2 (5 bases each). Trimming removed 4 bases at V and 2 bases at J, with 14 bases between. This CDR3 comprises 15 residues. CDR1 is SGHRS, CDR2 YFSETQ, per germline.

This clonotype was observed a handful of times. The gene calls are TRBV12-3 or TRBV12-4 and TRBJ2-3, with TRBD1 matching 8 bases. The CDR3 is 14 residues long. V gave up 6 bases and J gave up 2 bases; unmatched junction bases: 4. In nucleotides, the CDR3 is TGTGCCAGCAGACGGGACAGGACCACAGATACGCAGTATTTT. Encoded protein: CASRRDRTTDTQYF.

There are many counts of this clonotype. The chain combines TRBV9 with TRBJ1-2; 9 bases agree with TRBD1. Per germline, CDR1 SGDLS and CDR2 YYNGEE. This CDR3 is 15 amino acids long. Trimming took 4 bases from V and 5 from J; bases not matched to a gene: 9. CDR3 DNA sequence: TGTGCCAGCAGCCCTGGGGACAGGGTGTCTTATGGCTACACCTTC. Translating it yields CASSPGDRVSYGYTF.

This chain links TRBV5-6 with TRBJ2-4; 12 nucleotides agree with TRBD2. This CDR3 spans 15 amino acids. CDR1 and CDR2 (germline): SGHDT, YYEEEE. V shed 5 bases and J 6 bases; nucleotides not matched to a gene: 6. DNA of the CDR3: TGTGCCAGCAGGCCACTAGCGGGGGGCCCAAACATTCAGTACTTC. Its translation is CASRPLAGGPNIQYF. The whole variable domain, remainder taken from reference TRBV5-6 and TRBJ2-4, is DAGVTQSPTHLIKTRGQQVTLRCSPKSGHDTVSWYQQALGQGPQFIFQYYEEEERQRGNFPDRFSGHQFPNYSSELNVNALLLGDSALYLCASRPLAGGPNIQYFGAGTRLSVL.

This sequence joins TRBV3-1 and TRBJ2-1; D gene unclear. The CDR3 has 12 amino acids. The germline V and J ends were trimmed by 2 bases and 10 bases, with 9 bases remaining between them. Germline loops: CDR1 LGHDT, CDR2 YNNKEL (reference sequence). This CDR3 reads CASSQISNEQFF. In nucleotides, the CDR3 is TGTGCCAGCAGCCAAATATCTAACGAGCAGTTCTTC.

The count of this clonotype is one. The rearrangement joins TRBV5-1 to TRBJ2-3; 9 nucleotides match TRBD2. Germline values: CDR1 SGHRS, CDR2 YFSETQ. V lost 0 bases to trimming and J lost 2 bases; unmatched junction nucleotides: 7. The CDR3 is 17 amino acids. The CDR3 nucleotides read TGCGCCAGCAGCTTGGCGGCTAGCGGGGACCACACAGATACGCAGTATTTT. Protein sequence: CASSLAASGDHTDTQYF.

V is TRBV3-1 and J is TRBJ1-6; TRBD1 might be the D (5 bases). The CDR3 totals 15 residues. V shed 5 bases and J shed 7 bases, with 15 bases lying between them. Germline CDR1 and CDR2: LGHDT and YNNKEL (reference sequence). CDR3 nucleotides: TGTGCCAGCAGCGGGGGGATTGATTTGAATTCACCCCTCCACTTT. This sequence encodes CASSGGIDLNSPLHF.

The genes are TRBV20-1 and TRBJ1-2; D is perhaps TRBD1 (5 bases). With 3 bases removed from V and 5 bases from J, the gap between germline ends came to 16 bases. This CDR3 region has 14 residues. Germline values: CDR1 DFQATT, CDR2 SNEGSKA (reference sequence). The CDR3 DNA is TGCAGTGCTAGGGGGCCAGGGTCAAAATATGGCTACACCTTC. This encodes CSARGPGSKYGYTF.

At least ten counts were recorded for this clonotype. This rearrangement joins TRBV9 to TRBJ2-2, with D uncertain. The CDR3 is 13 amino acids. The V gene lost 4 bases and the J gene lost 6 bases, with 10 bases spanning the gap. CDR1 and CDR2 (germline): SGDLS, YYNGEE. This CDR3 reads CASSQIWSGELFF. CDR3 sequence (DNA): TGTGCCAGCAGCCAGATTTGGTCCGGGGAGCTGTTTTTT.

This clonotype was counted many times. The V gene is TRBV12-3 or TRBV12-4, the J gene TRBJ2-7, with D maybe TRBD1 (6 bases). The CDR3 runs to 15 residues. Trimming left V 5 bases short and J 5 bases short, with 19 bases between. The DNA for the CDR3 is TGTGCCAGCAGTCCCGCCTTAGGGGACACCCACGAGCAGTACTTC. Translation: CASSPALGDTHEQYF.

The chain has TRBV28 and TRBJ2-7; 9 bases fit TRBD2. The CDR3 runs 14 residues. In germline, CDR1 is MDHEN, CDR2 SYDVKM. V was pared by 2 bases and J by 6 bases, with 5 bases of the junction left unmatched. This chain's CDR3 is CASSLKRGVSEQYF. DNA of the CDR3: TGTGCCAGCAGTTTAAAGCGGGGGGTGAGCGAGCAGTACTTC.

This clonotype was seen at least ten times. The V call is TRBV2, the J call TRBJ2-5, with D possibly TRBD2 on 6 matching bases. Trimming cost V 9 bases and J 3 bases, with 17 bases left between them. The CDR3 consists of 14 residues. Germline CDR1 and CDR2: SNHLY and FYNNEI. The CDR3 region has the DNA TGTGCCAGTCTTCGCCAAGGAGGGGAAGAGACCCAGTACTTC. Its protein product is CASLRQGGEETQYF. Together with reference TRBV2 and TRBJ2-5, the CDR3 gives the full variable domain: EPEVTQTPSHQVTQMGQEVILRCVPISNHLYFYWYRQILGQKVEFLVSFYNNEISEKSEIFDDQFSVERPDGSNFTLKIRSTKLEDSAMYFCASLRQGGEETQYFGPGTRLLVL.

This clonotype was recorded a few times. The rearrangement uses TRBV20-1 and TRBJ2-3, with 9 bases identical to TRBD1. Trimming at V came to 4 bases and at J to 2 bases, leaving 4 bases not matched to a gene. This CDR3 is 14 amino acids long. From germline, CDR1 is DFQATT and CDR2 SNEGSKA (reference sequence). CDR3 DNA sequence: TGCAGTGCTACGGGACAGGGACTCACAGATACGCAGTATTTT. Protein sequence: CSATGQGLTDTQYF.

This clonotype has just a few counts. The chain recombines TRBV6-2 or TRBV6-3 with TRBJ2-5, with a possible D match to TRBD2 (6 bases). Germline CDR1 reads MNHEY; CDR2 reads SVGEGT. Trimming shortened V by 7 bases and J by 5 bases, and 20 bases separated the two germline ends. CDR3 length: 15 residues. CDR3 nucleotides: TGTGCCAGCACGCCCGGGAGAAGTAGTGGGGAGACCCAGTACTTC. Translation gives CASTPGRSSGETQYF.

CDR3 in DNA: TGTGCCAGCAGCTGGAGGGGGTCTATCACTGAAGCTTTCTTT. Its translation: CASSWRGSITEAFF. The chain has TRBV7-2 and TRBJ1-1, with D perhaps TRBD1 (6 bases). From germline, CDR1 is SGHTA and CDR2 FQGNSA. V dropped 4 bases and J dropped 4 bases, with 13 bases sitting between them. CDR3 size: 14 residues.

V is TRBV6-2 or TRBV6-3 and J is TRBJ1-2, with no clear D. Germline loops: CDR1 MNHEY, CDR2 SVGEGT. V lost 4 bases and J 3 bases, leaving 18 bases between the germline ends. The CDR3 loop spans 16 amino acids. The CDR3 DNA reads TGTGCCAGCAGTTCCATCGGGTCGGATCTCGACTATGGCTACACCTTC. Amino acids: CASSSIGSDLDYGYTF.

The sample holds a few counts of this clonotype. The CDR3 DNA reads TGTGCCAGCACCTTGGACAGCCTCGAGTCCCAGCATTTT. It is translated as CASTLDSLESQHF. The rearrangement links TRBV6-2 or TRBV6-3 to TRBJ1-5; TRBD1 is a possible D gene (6 bases). Germline V gives CDR1 MNHEY, CDR2 SVGEGT. The CDR3 totals 13 residues. Trimming took 7 bases from V and 11 from J, leaving 18 bases between them.

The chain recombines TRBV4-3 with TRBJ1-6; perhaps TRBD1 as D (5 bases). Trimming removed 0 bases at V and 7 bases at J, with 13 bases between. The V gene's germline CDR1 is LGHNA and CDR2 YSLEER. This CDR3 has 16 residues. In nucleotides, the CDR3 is TGCGCCAGCAGCCAAGATCGGACAAGAAGGAATTCACCCCTCCACTTT. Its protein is CASSQDRTRRNSPLHF.

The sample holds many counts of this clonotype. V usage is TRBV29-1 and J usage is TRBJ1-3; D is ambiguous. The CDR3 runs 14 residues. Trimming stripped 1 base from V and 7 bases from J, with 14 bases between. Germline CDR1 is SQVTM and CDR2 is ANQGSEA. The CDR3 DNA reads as TGCAGCGTTGAAGGCCAGCTCACCAGGAACACCATATATTTT. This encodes CSVEGQLTRNTIYF.

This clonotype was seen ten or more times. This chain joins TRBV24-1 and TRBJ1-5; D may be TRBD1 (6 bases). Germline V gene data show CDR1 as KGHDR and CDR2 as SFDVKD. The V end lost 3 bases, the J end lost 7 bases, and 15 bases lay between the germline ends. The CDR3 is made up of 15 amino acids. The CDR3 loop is CATSDQVQGGQPQHF. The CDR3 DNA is TGTGCCACCAGTGATCAAGTACAGGGAGGCCAGCCCCAGCATTTT.

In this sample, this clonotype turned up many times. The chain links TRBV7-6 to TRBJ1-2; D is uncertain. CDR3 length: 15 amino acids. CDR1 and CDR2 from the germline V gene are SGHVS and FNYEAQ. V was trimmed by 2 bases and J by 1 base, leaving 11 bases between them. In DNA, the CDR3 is TGTGCCAGCAGCTTAAGTCTGGAGTTTAACTATGGCTACACCTTC. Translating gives CASSLSLEFNYGYTF.

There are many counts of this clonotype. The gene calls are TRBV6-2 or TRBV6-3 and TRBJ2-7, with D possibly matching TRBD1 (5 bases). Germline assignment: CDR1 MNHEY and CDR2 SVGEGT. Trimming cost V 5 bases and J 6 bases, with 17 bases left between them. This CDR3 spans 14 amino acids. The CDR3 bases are TGTGCCAGCAGTAGAACCGAAAGGGGCGGCGAGCAGTACGTC. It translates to CASSRTERGGEQYV.

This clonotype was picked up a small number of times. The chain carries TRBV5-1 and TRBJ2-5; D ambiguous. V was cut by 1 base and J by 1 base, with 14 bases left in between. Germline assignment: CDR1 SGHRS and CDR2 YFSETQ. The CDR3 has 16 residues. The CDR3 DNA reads TGCGCCAGCAGCTTGAACCAAGGCAGTTCCCAAGAGACCCAGTACTTC. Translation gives CASSLNQGSSQETQYF.

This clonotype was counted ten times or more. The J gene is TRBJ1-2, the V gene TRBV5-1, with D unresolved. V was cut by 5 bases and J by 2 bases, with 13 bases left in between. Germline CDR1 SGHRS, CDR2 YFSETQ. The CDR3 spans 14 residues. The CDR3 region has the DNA TGCGCCAGCAGTCAGATTGCCTCCAACTATGGCTACACCTTC. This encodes CASSQIASNYGYTF.

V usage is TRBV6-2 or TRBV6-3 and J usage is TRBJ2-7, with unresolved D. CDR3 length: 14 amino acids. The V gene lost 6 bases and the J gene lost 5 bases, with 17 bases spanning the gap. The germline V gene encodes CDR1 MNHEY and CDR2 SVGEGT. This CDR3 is CASSSDGSVNEQYV. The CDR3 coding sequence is TGTGCCAGCAGCTCGGATGGGTCAGTCAACGAGCAGTACGTC.

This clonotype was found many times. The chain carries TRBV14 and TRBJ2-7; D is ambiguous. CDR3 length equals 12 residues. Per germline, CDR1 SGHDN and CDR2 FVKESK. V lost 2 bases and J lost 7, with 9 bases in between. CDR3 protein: CASSQNLGEQYF. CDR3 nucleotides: TGTGCCAGCAGCCAAAATTTGGGAGAGCAGTACTTC.

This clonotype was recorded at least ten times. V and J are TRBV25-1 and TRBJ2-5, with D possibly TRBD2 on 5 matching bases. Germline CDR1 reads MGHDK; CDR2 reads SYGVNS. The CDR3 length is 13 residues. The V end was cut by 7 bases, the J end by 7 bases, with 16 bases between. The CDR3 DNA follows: TGTGCCAGCACCTCGGACTTCGCAGTGACCCAGTACTTC. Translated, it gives CASTSDFAVTQYF.